The clone carrying this T cell receptor (beta chain) was found many times. Its specificity is unknown. The CDR3 sequence is 15 residues long. Germline CDR1 is SGHAT and CDR2 is FQNNGV. V lost 0 bases and J 0 bases, leaving 9 bases between the germline ends. This sample is part of a study of CD8 T cells in ankylosing spondylitis. By quantitative 5'-RACE with molecular barcodes, the TCR beta libraries were made. TCRdb passed the 5' RACE reads through MiXCR, listing each CDR3 protein once. The sample has 450,000 to 550,000 distinct CDR3 sequences; approximately 5% are singletons. The study's findings and limits: Seemingly characteristic of ankylosing spondylitis blood was a TCR beta motif consisting of 7 or 8 highly homologous variants. Disease-associated clones were reportedly significantly overrepresented in matched ankylosing spondylitis synovial fluid.

The TCR originated in a male donor with ankylosing spondylitis. The rearrangement links TRBV11-2 to TRBJ2-7; D may be TRBD2 (6 bases). Sequenced sample: blood, either unsorted or a sorted T cell fraction (not recorded which). CDR3 DNA sequence: TGTGCCAGCAGCTTAGAACCGGGAGACTCCTACGAGCAGTACTTC. It encodes CASSLEPGDSYEQYF.